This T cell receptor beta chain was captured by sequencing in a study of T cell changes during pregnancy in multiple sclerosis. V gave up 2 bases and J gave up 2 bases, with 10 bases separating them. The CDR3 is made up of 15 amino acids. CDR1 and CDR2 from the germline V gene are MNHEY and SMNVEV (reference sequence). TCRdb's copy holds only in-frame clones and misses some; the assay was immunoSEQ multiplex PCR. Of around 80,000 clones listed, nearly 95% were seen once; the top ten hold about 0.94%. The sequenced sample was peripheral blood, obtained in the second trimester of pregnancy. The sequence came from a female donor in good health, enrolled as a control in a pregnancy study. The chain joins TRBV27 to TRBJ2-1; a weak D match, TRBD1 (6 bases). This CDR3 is CASSLRRDTYNEQFF. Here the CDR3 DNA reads TGTGCCAGCAGTTTACGACGGGACACCTACAATGAGCAGTTCTTC.